These T cell receptor beta chains were read from a single sample in a study of control samples from healthy donors and cancer patients. Sequenced by immunoSEQ multiplex PCR; TCRdb stores in-frame clones only, minus some. The sample lists around 30,000 clones, about 88% occurring once. The sequenced material came from PBMCs. The origin of the receptors is a woman aged 40-49 years with lung cancer. CDR3s include the opening cysteine and the closing phenylalanine or tryptophan. Each record gives: V gene, CDR3 protein.

v_call: TRBV19
cdr3_aa: CASSIGLGTDTQYF

v_call: TRBV19
cdr3_aa: CATTPGPNTEAFF

v_call: TRBV30
cdr3_aa: CAWSQEEASPLHF

v_call: TRBV7-8
cdr3_aa: CASSLDTRAFF

v_call: TRBV4-1
cdr3_aa: CASSQGAGANVLTF

v_call: TRBV6-5
cdr3_aa: CASNPSATNEKLFF

v_call: TRBV7-3
cdr3_aa: CASSLRPNQPQHF

v_call: TRBV6-5
cdr3_aa: CASNPTLGVGYTF

v_call: TRBV7-9
cdr3_aa: CAGSSEVEAGVCAFF

v_call: TRBV5-1
cdr3_aa: CASSSLVQGQETQYF

v_call: TRBV9
cdr3_aa: CASSVAVMGAGGRTGELFF

v_call: TRBV6-6
cdr3_aa: CASRSVNTEAFF

v_call: TRBV6-5
cdr3_aa: CASIRGGPNTGELFF

v_call: TRBV6-6
cdr3_aa: CASSYSGGYNSPLHF

v_call: TRBV23-1
cdr3_aa: CASSQSPGPGAGANVLTF

v_call: TRBV5-8
cdr3_aa: CGARDRGRDEQFF

v_call: TRBV7-8
cdr3_aa: CASSALGIKGGRQPQHF

v_call: TRBV11-2
cdr3_aa: CASSFPQGRARGTEAFF

v_call: TRBV27
cdr3_aa: CASSWTGETGELFF

v_call: TRBV19
cdr3_aa: CASSIRGGPEAFF

v_call: TRBV4-3
cdr3_aa: CASSRAGGLVGGANVLTF

v_call: TRBV19
cdr3_aa: CASSNSGTGGVYTF

v_call: TRBV25-1
cdr3_aa: CASWAGPGKYVEKLFF

v_call: TRBV3-1/TRBV3-2
cdr3_aa: CASSQEGGLGQNYGYTF

v_call: TRBV2
cdr3_aa: CASSIDEQFF

v_call: TRBV11-2
cdr3_aa: CASSYLRGRYEQYF

v_call: TRBV2
cdr3_aa: CASALPGASYEQYF

v_call: TRBV7-3
cdr3_aa: CASSALRGTEAFF

v_call: TRBV6-5
cdr3_aa: CASSYSSPYNSPLHF

v_call: TRBV5-5
cdr3_aa: CASSLRSGTGVVNTGELFF

v_call: TRBV2
cdr3_aa: CASSESAGGYGYTF

v_call: TRBV5-1
cdr3_aa: CASSLGPVTYNEQFF

v_call: TRBV7-8
cdr3_aa: CASSLQTGIRLDTEAFF

v_call: TRBV9
cdr3_aa: CASSVGDPYEQYF

v_call: TRBV6-1
cdr3_aa: CASSDLGYNEQFF

v_call: TRBV7-3
cdr3_aa: CASRYPRIYNEQFF

v_call: TRBV7-6
cdr3_aa: CASSLGVRGSPLHF

v_call: TRBV4-1
cdr3_aa: CASSHKTGGTEAFF

v_call: TRBV28
cdr3_aa: CASSSRVGYTF

v_call: TRBV7-3
cdr3_aa: CASSPRGGNTEAFF

v_call: TRBV5-8
cdr3_aa: CASSVTGTAITYEQYF

v_call: TRBV18
cdr3_aa: CASSRRQGQGGEQYF

v_call: TRBV11-3
cdr3_aa: CASRGGQASDGYTF

v_call: TRBV5-1
cdr3_aa: CASSFDSNSPLHF

v_call: TRBV11-2
cdr3_aa: CASSLQQGYGYTF

v_call: TRBV6-1
cdr3_aa: CASSEALLSPTDTQYF

v_call: TRBV2
cdr3_aa: CASSDRGFKTEAFF

v_call: TRBV5-1
cdr3_aa: CASSTTQGVGTGELFF

v_call: TRBV4-1
cdr3_aa: CASSQGGANQPQHF

v_call: TRBV7-2
cdr3_aa: CASSRSGFGELFF

v_call: TRBV30
cdr3_aa: CAWSGGAGIYNEQFF

v_call: TRBV5-1
cdr3_aa: CASSSQGAYEQYF

v_call: TRBV2
cdr3_aa: CASALPGASYEQYF

v_call: TRBV28
cdr3_aa: CASSFDSYNSPLHF

v_call: TRBV2
cdr3_aa: CASSDRFLSGASNSPLHF